This passage covers 21 T cell receptor beta chains from one sample sequenced in a study of blood T cell repertoires in COVID-19. Sequencing used immunoSEQ multiplex PCR; TCRdb keeps in-frame clones, though not all of them. This table has under 150,000 clones, 80% to 90% appearing once. The sequenced sample was peripheral blood. All receptors derive from a woman in her thirties or forties with acute or convalescent COVID-19.

This clone was detected once. The chain uses TRBV6-5 and TRBJ1-1, with 12 bases lining up with TRBD1. This CDR3 has 15 residues. CDR1 MNHEY and CDR2 SVGAGI come from the germline V gene. The junction had 11 bases not matched to a gene; V was cut back by 11 bases and J by 4 bases. CDR3 protein: CAAVPGQGAITEAFF. Written as DNA, the CDR3 is TGTGCCGCCGTCCCGGGACAGGGGGCGATCACTGAAGCTTTCTTT.

This chain connects TRBV19 to TRBJ2-7; 7 bases align to TRBD1. This CDR3 has 14 residues. Germline loops: CDR1 LNHDA, CDR2 SQIVND (reference sequence). Trimming removed 5 bases from V and 1 base from J; junction bases left unmatched: 5. CDR3 bases: TGTGCCAGTAGTTCCGACAGGGCGTCCTACGAGCAGTACTTC. Amino acids: CASSSDRASYEQYF.

This rearrangement joins TRBV3-1 (or the pseudogene TRBV3-2) to TRBJ2-1; maybe TRBD2 (5 bases). Per germline, CDR1 LGHDT and CDR2 YNNKEL (reference sequence). V was pared by 2 bases and J by 6 bases, with 17 bases between. The CDR3 spans 16 residues. The CDR3 bases are TGTGCCAGCAGCCAAAAGTGCCTAGCCCTGTGCAATGAGCAGTTCTTC. Amino acids: CASSQKCLALCNEQFF.

For the CDR3, the DNA is TGTGCCAGCTCACCACCGGCACAGCAGGCAAATTCACCCCTCCACTTT. Translating gives CASSPPAQQANSPLHF. This chain connects TRBV18 to TRBJ1-6; D is unclear. Germline V CDR1 and CDR2: KGHSH, LQKENI. V was pared by 0 bases and J by 7 bases, with 13 bases between. This CDR3 region has 16 residues.

The chain links TRBV4-3 to TRBJ1-2; TRBD1 aligns across 9 bases. Germline V gene lookup returns CDR1 LGHNA and CDR2 YSLEER. V was pared by 1 base and J by 4 bases, with 19 bases of the junction left unmatched. CDR3 size: 20 residues. CDR3 loop: CASSQVRRQGVNLPTYGYTF. The CDR3 DNA reads as TGCGCCAGCAGCCAAGTCCGAAGACAGGGGGTAAACCTTCCTACCTATGGCTACACCTTC.

The CDR3 nucleotides read TGCGCCAGCAGCCCACAGTTGGGGAACACTGAAGCTTTCTTT. The encoded protein is CASSPQLGNTEAFF. This chain links TRBV4-3 with TRBJ1-1, with no clear D. This CDR3 comprises 14 residues. Germline V gene sequence: CDR1 LGHNA, CDR2 YSLEER. The ends were cut back, 4 bases at V and 1 base at J, with 10 bases in the middle.

The genes are TRBV4-3 and TRBJ2-1; tentative D call: TRBD2 (5 bases). The germline V and J ends were trimmed by 0 bases and 1 base, with 10 bases remaining between them. Germline lookup yields CDR1 LGHNA and CDR2 YSLEER. This CDR3 contains 16 residues. The CDR3 is CASSQDWPGSYNEQFF. The CDR3 DNA reads as TGCGCCAGCAGCCAAGATTGGCCGGGATCCTACAATGAGCAGTTCTTC.

This clone has just one count. The V call is TRBV7-2, the J call TRBJ1-5; no definite D call. V was shortened by 2 bases and J by 0 bases, with 11 bases between the two germline ends. Per the germline V gene, CDR1 is SGHTA and CDR2 is FQGNSA. The CDR3 is 16 amino acids. The CDR3 DNA sequence: TGTGCCAGCAGCTTAATAGGGAGTGGTAGCAATCAGCCCCAGCATTTT. Translating gives CASSLIGSGSNQPQHF.

CDR3 amino acids: CASNLDRETSEAFF. DNA of the CDR3: TGTGCCAGCAACTTGGACAGGGAAACTTCTGAAGCTTTCTTT. The rearrangement joins TRBV7-9 to TRBJ1-1; 8 nucleotides align to TRBD1. Germline CDR1 SEHNR, CDR2 FQNEAQ (reference sequence). The CDR3 consists of 14 residues. V was pared by 7 bases and J by 6 bases, with 10 bases of the junction left unmatched.

About this clone itself: The sample holds other DNA sequences that translate to the same CDR3. V gene TRBV5-1 combines with J gene TRBJ2-5; 10 bases align to TRBD2. The CDR3 consists of 16 residues. CDR1 and CDR2 from the germline V gene are SGHRS and YFSETQ. Germline trimming cut 0 bases from V and 5 bases from J; bases unmatched to any gene: 7. CDR3 coding DNA: TGCGCCAGCAGCTTGGAAGTAGCGGGGGGTTGGGAGACCCAGTACTTC. The encoded protein is CASSLEVAGGWETQYF.

CDR3 loop: CAWSVPGGRAETQYF. CDR3 nucleotide sequence: TGTGCCTGGAGTGTGCCAGGGGGGCGGGCAGAGACCCAGTACTTC. The chain links TRBV30 to TRBJ2-5, with D tentatively TRBD1 (7 bases). Germline loops: CDR1 GTSNPN, CDR2 SVGIG (reference sequence). This CDR3 has 15 residues. V lost 0 bases to trimming and J lost 4 bases, with 15 bases between them.

This clone was seen a few times. This rearrangement joins TRBV19 to TRBJ1-1, with TRBD1 identical over 8 bases. The CDR3 length is 15 residues. V trimming: 8 bases; J trimming: 0 bases; junction bases outside the gene matches: 8. The germline V gene encodes CDR1 LNHDA and CDR2 SQIVND (reference sequence). The CDR3 DNA reads TGTGCCAGTTCCGGGACAGGCTATATGAACACTGAAGCTTTCTTT. Protein: CASSGTGYMNTEAFF.

This clone showed up just a few times. The chain recombines TRBV27 with TRBJ1-2; 7 nucleotides match TRBD1. The CDR3 spans 13 residues. CDR1 MNHEY and CDR2 SMNVEV come from the germline V gene (reference sequence). The V and J ends lost 4 bases and 8 bases, in that order; junction bases with no gene match: 7. The CDR3 DNA sequence: TGTGCCAGCAGTTATCTGGCAGGGGGAGGCTACACCTTC. This encodes CASSYLAGGGYTF.

This rearrangement joins TRBV5-6 to TRBJ1-2; tentative D call: TRBD1 (6 bases). The V gene lost 0 bases and the J gene lost 7 bases, with 10 bases spanning the gap. The germline V gene encodes CDR1 SGHDT and CDR2 YYEEEE. CDR3 length equals 13 residues. The CDR3 bases are TGTGCCAGCAGCTTGGGAGGGACAACTGGCTACACCTTC. Its protein is CASSLGGTTGYTF. The full variable domain, rest sourced from reference TRBV5-6 and TRBJ1-2, is DAGVTQSPTHLIKTRGQQVTLRCSPKSGHDTVSWYQQALGQGPQFIFQYYEEEERQRGNFPDRFSGHQFPNYSSELNVNALLLGDSALYLCASSLGGTTGYTFGSGTRLTVV.

This chain connects TRBV5-8 to TRBJ2-1; TRBD1 is a possible D gene (6 bases). The CDR3 spans 14 residues. Germline CDR1 reads SGHTS; CDR2 reads YDEGEE. V was shortened by 1 base and J by 8 bases, with 13 bases between the two germline ends. The DNA of the CDR3 is TGTGCCAGCAGCTTGCAATCAGGGGACGATGAGCAGTTCTTC. This gives the protein CASSLQSGDDEQFF.

This rearrangement joins TRBV7-3 to TRBJ2-3; D is unresolved. Trimming took 3 bases from V and 3 from J, leaving 4 bases between them. From germline, CDR1 is SGHTA and CDR2 FQGTGA. The CDR3 totals 12 residues. DNA of the CDR3: TGTGCCAGCAGCTTCGGTACAGATACGCAGTATTTT. Translated: CASSFGTDTQYF.

For the CDR3, the DNA is TGTGCCAGCCAACTGGGCACCCAGAGCTCCTACAATGAGCAGTTCTTC. Its protein is CASQLGTQSSYNEQFF. The chain has TRBV9 and TRBJ2-1; no definite D call. The CDR3 loop spans 16 amino acids. Trimming removed 7 bases at V and 0 bases at J, with 17 bases between. Germline CDR1 SGDLS, CDR2 YYNGEE.

The V call is TRBV4-3, the J call TRBJ2-3, with 7 bases fitting TRBD1. The germline CDR1 and CDR2 sequences are LGHNA and YSLEER. The CDR3 loop spans 16 amino acids. Trimming removed 2 bases from V and 1 base from J; junction bases left unmatched: 6. CDR3 nucleotides: TGCGCCAGCAGCCAAAAGGACAGGTTGGGCACAGATACGCAGTATTTT. Translating gives CASSQKDRLGTDTQYF.

The sample holds one count of this clone. This rearrangement joins TRBV18 to TRBJ2-2; tentatively, D is TRBD1 (5 bases). Looked up from germline, CDR1 is KGHSH and CDR2 is LQKENI. V was trimmed by 3 bases and J by 4 bases, leaving 12 bases between them. This CDR3 contains 15 residues. The CDR3 protein is CASSPDKTGTGELFF. The CDR3 bases are TGTGCCAGCTCACCGGACAAGACCGGCACCGGGGAGCTGTTTTTT.

This clone was picked up one time. This chain connects TRBV4-3 to TRBJ2-1; D possibly corresponds to TRBD2 (6 bases). The V end was cut by 4 bases, the J end by 7 bases, with 11 bases between. CDR3 length equals 13 residues. Germline CDR1 reads LGHNA; CDR2 reads YSLEER. The DNA for the CDR3 is TGCGCCAGCAGCCCGGGACTTAGGAATGAGCAGTTCTTC. Translating gives CASSPGLRNEQFF.

This chain links TRBV7-6 with TRBJ2-7; D is possibly TRBD2 (6 bases). Looked up from germline, CDR1 is SGHVS and CDR2 is FNYEAQ. Trimming pared 5 bases from V and 0 bases from J, leaving 14 bases between. This CDR3 contains 15 residues. CDR3 residues: CASSPAGGDSYEQYF. DNA for the CDR3: TGTGCCAGCAGCCCAGCCGGAGGGGACTCCTACGAGCAGTACTTC. The full variable domain, in which reference TRBV7-6 and TRBJ2-7 provide the parts outside the CDR3, is GAGVSQSPRYKVTKRGQDVALRCDPISGHVSLYWYRQALGQGPEFLTYFNYEAQQDKSGLPNDRFSAERPEGSISTLTIQRTEQRDSAMYRCASSPAGGDSYEQYFGPGTRLTVT.